A single sample gave rise to the 27 T cell receptor beta chains below, sequenced in a study of shared clonotypes between healthy human individuals. The repertoire was sequenced with immunoSEQ multiplex PCR; TCRdb's copy has only in-frame clones and lacks some. The data contain more than 550,000 clones, about 91% of them singletons. Naivety among CD8 cells was defined by CD45RO negativity and positive CCR7 selection, thereby excluding terminally differentiated effector memory CD45RA+ cells. The sequenced sample was naive CD8+ T cells sorted from blood. These receptors were obtained from a man younger than 45 in good health.

The genes are TRBV9 and TRBJ2-3; D ambiguous. CDR3 size: 13 residues. CDR1 and CDR2 from the germline V gene are SGDLS and YYNGEE. Trimming stripped 4 bases from V and 4 bases from J, with 10 bases between. DNA for the CDR3: TGTGCCAGCAGCCCCCGACGCGCAGATACGCAGTATTTT. This translates into CASSPRRADTQYF.

The chain joins TRBV11-2 to TRBJ2-1; TRBD2 matches at 7 bases. Germline values: CDR1 SGHAT, CDR2 FQNNGV. The CDR3 runs 16 residues. V lost 1 base, J lost 0 bases, and 3 bases stayed unmatched. CDR3 region: CASSLASGPSYNEQFF. CDR3 coding DNA: TGTGCCAGCAGCTTAGCTAGCGGCCCCTCCTACAATGAGCAGTTCTTC.

The V and J genes are TRBV6-6 and TRBJ2-1; 14 bases map to TRBD2. Germline V lookup: CDR1 MNHNY, CDR2 SVGAGI (reference sequence). The CDR3 has 16 amino acids. The trim removed 0 bases at V and 8 bases at J, leaving 3 bases unmatched. The DNA of the CDR3 is TGTGCCAGCAGTTACTCGCCGGGACTAGCGGGAGATGAGCAGTTCTTC. It specifies CASSYSPGLAGDEQFF.

This chain links TRBV4-3 with TRBJ1-2; unclear D gene. From germline, CDR1 is LGHNA and CDR2 YSLEER. There are 15 residues in the CDR3. V lost 0 bases and J lost 4, with 12 bases in between. The CDR3 protein is CASSQERSGPYGYTF. The CDR3 DNA follows: TGCGCCAGCAGCCAAGAAAGATCCGGTCCCTATGGCTACACCTTC.

This clone appeared a few times. J is TRBJ2-2 and V is TRBV10-3, with unresolved D. V was cut by 0 bases and J by 5 bases, with 7 bases left in between. Germline-derived CDR1 and CDR2 are ENHRY and SYGVKD. The CDR3 spans 14 residues. The CDR3 region is CAISESFRTGELFF. In DNA form, the CDR3 reads TGTGCCATCAGTGAGTCGTTCCGGACCGGGGAGCTGTTTTTT.

In this sample, this clone turned up a few times. The same CDR3 can be traced to other DNA sequences in this sample. The rearrangement joins TRBV5-6 to TRBJ2-7; no firm D call. CDR1 SGHDT and CDR2 YYEEEE come from the germline V gene. Trimming took off 1 base at V and 3 bases at J, with 5 bases between the two ends. The CDR3 is 12 amino acids. The CDR3 nucleotides read TGTGCCAGCAGCTTGAGCGTCTACGAGCAGTACTTC. The encoded protein is CASSLSVYEQYF.

The V call is TRBV10-3, the J call TRBJ2-3; 7 nucleotides line up with TRBD2. With V trimmed by 0 bases and J by 5 bases, 14 bases remained unmatched. The CDR3 loop spans 18 amino acids. Germline V gives CDR1 ENHRY, CDR2 SYGVKD. The DNA for the CDR3 is TGTGCCATCAGTGAGTCTTTTGGACTAGTGGGAACCGAAGATACGCAGTATTTT. Amino acid sequence: CAISESFGLVGTEDTQYF.

The rearrangement joins TRBV11-3 to TRBJ2-1, with 12 bases aligning to TRBD2. Germline values: CDR1 SGHNT, CDR2 YENEEA. V was pared by 4 bases and J by 7 bases, with 8 bases of the junction left unmatched. The CDR3 covers 16 residues. In DNA, the CDR3 is TGTGCCAGCAGCTCCCGGACTAGCGGGACGTCTAATGAGCAGTTCTTC. Protein product: CASSSRTSGTSNEQFF.

The chain is built from TRBV4-1 and TRBJ2-5; D perhaps matches TRBD1 (6 bases). V was cut by 4 bases and J by 3 bases, with 15 bases left in between. The CDR3 length is 15 residues. Germline CDR1 reads MGHRA; CDR2 reads YSYEKL. CDR3 nucleotides: TGCGCCAGCAGCCCATACCAGGGGATCGAAGAGACCCAGTACTTC. Protein sequence: CASSPYQGIEETQYF.

This clone showed up just once. The chain has TRBV7-3 and TRBJ1-4, with no clear D. Trimming took 5 bases from V and 4 from J, leaving 2 bases between them. The CDR3 is made up of 11 amino acids. CDR1 and CDR2 from the germline V gene are SGHTA and FQGTGA. The DNA for the CDR3 is TGTGCCAGCAGCCGTAATGAAAAACTGTTTTTT. Translating it yields CASSRNEKLFF.

With regard to this clone: Other DNA variants within this sample encode the same CDR3. The genes are TRBV6-6 and TRBJ2-7; either TRBD1 or TRBD2 may fit D (5 bases each). Germline CDR1 is MNHNY and CDR2 is SVGAGI (reference sequence). Trimming shortened V by 4 bases and J by 4 bases, and 14 bases separated the two germline ends. The CDR3 spans 14 residues. The CDR3 nucleotides are TGTGCCAGCAGTTCTGGGACCGGCGGGTACGAGCAGTACTTC. This codes for CASSSGTGGYEQYF.

This clone turned up a few times. The chain couples TRBV28 to TRBJ2-7; 13 nucleotides line up with TRBD2. The CDR3 has 18 residues. The J segment lost 0 bases and the V segment lost 2 bases, leaving 7 bases of the junction unmatched. The germline V gene has CDR1 MDHEN and CDR2 SYDVKM. The CDR3 bases are TGTGCCAGCAGTTTAGGACTAGCGGGAGAGGCTTTCTCCTACGAGCAGTACTTC. Protein: CASSLGLAGEAFSYEQYF.

This chain joins TRBV6-5 and TRBJ1-2; TRBD1 is a possible D gene (5 bases). The CDR3 covers 14 residues. Germline lookup yields CDR1 MNHEY and CDR2 SVGAGI. The ends were cut back, 4 bases at V and 4 bases at J, with 13 bases in the middle. The CDR3 region has the DNA TGTGCCAGCAGTTTCCCGGACACAACCTATGGCTACACCTTC. Protein sequence: CASSFPDTTYGYTF.

The chain carries TRBV27 and TRBJ2-3; 12 bases agree with TRBD2. V lost 0 bases and J lost 5; bases outside the gene matches: 12. The CDR3 totals 19 residues. Germline-derived CDR1 and CDR2 are MNHEY and SMNVEV (reference sequence). The CDR3 sequence: CASSLSGLAGSVAQDTQYF. The CDR3 nucleotides read TGTGCCAGCAGTTTATCGGGACTAGCGGGTTCCGTAGCACAAGATACGCAGTATTTT.

The rearrangement links TRBV5-1 to TRBJ2-7; D gene ambiguous. From germline, CDR1 is SGHRS and CDR2 YFSETQ. Trimming removed 4 bases at V and 3 bases at J, with 14 bases between. CDR3 size: 14 residues. The CDR3 nucleotides read TGCGCCAGCAGCGCCGTGGACCCTCTCTACGAGCAGTACTTC. This gives the protein CASSAVDPLYEQYF.

The chain joins TRBV4-3 to TRBJ2-3; 9 bases map to TRBD2. Germline V CDR1 and CDR2: LGHNA, YSLEER. The CDR3 length is 16 residues. The trim removed 1 base at V and 3 bases at J, leaving 5 bases unmatched. As DNA, the CDR3 is TGCGCCAGCAGCCAAGTGGTGAGCGGGAGGACAGATACGCAGTATTTT. It is translated as CASSQVVSGRTDTQYF.

The rearrangement uses TRBV6-1 and TRBJ2-1, with D possibly being TRBD1 (6 bases). The CDR3 length is 15 residues. The germline V gene encodes CDR1 MNHNS and CDR2 SASEGT. Trimming cost V 1 base and J 4 bases, with 11 bases left between them. For the CDR3, the DNA is TGTGCCAGCAGTGAAGGGACAGAATTATACAATGAGCAGTTCTTC. This gives the protein CASSEGTELYNEQFF.

This clone has just one count. This chain uses TRBV14 with TRBJ1-6; no reliable D call. This CDR3 comprises 17 residues. Germline CDR1 SGHDN, CDR2 FVKESK. V was trimmed by 1 base and J by 7 bases, leaving 17 bases between them. In DNA, the CDR3 is TGTGCCAGCAGCCAAGTTCGGAGGGTCGGGTTCAATTCACCCCTCCACTTT. Its translation is CASSQVRRVGFNSPLHF.

The rearrangement uses TRBV19 and TRBJ2-5; TRBD1 agrees at 9 bases. The V and J ends lost 6 bases and 2 bases, in that order; junction bases with no gene match: 7. Germline CDR1 and CDR2: LNHDA and SQIVND (reference sequence). The CDR3 is made up of 15 amino acids. CDR3 nucleotides: TGTGCCAGTAGCGTCCCGGGACAGGGACAAGAGACCCAGTACTTC. It encodes CASSVPGQGQETQYF.

Here the CDR3 DNA reads TGTGCCAGCAGCCCGCGGACAGGGTACGACTACGAGCAGTACTTC. Its translation: CASSPRTGYDYEQYF. This chain joins TRBV9 and TRBJ2-7, with 8 bases identical to TRBD1. CDR1 is SGDLS, CDR2 YYNGEE, per germline. CDR3 length: 15 amino acids. With V trimmed by 4 bases and J by 3 bases, 9 bases remained unmatched.

V and J are TRBV29-1 and TRBJ1-2; 7 nucleotides line up with TRBD1. The CDR3 has 14 amino acids. From germline, CDR1 is SQVTM and CDR2 ANQGSEA. The J segment lost 4 bases and the V segment lost 1 base, leaving 6 bases of the junction unmatched. CDR3 loop: CSVEAPGQAYGYTF. The DNA for the CDR3 is TGCAGCGTTGAAGCCCCAGGACAGGCCTATGGCTACACCTTC. The full variable domain, completed using reference TRBV29-1 and TRBJ1-2, is SAVISQKPSRDICQRGTSLTIQCQVDSQVTMMFWYRQQPGQSLTLIATANQGSEATYESGFVIDKFPISRPNLTFSTLTVSNMSPEDSSIYLCSVEAPGQAYGYTFGSGTRLTVV.

The chain links TRBV4-2 to TRBJ2-1, with D uncertain. With 1 base removed from V and 0 bases from J, the gap between germline ends came to 4 bases. CDR3 length: 14 residues. The V gene's germline CDR1 is LGHNA and CDR2 YNFKEQ. The DNA for the CDR3 is TGTGCCAGCAGCCAAGTCGGCTCCTACAATGAGCAGTTCTTC. Amino acids: CASSQVGSYNEQFF.

This clone was recorded only once. The genes are TRBV27 and TRBJ2-5; no clear D gene. Trimming took 3 bases from V and 5 from J, leaving 10 bases between them. CDR3 length: 13 amino acids. Looked up from germline, CDR1 is MNHEY and CDR2 is SMNVEV (reference sequence). The CDR3 coding sequence is TGTGCCAGCAGTTTGGTGCGTATGGAGACCCAGTACTTC. It is translated as CASSLVRMETQYF.

The genes are TRBV27 and TRBJ2-1, with a possible D match to TRBD1 (12 bases). The germline gives CDR1 MNHEY, CDR2 SMNVEV (reference sequence). The CDR3 length is 23 residues. The V gene lost 5 bases and the J gene lost 0 bases, with 35 bases spanning the gap. CDR3 region: CASSAAGTGGLAGGPSSYNEQFF. The CDR3 DNA reads TGTGCCAGCAGTGCGGCCGGGACAGGGGGCCTAGCGGGAGGTCCAAGCTCCTACAATGAGCAGTTCTTC.

The chain couples TRBV4-3 to TRBJ2-7; D unresolved. The V gene's germline CDR1 is LGHNA and CDR2 YSLEER. The CDR3 covers 13 residues. Trimming cost V 4 bases and J 6 bases, with 13 bases left between them. The CDR3 region has the DNA TGCGCCAGCAGCCCGGTTGTGTATGGCGAGCAGTACTTC. This codes for CASSPVVYGEQYF.

This clone occurred once. This chain connects TRBV4-1 to TRBJ1-2; TRBD1 matches 10 bases. The length of the CDR3 is 16 residues. Trimming removed 4 bases from V and 5 bases from J; junction bases left unmatched: 10. Germline CDR1 is MGHRA and CDR2 is YSYEKL. CDR3 in DNA: TGCGCCAGCAGCCCCCGGGACAGGGGACCAGATTATGGCTACACCTTC. It specifies CASSPRDRGPDYGYTF.

The J gene is TRBJ2-7, the V gene TRBV11-2; a possible D gene is TRBD1 (6 bases). Deletions cut 4 bases from V and 5 bases from J, with 18 bases between. The CDR3 spans 15 residues. The V gene's germline CDR1 is SGHAT and CDR2 FQNNGV. The CDR3 here is CASSSRTEIEDEQYF. Here the CDR3 DNA reads TGTGCCAGCAGCTCCAGGACAGAAATCGAAGACGAGCAGTACTTC.